The 13 T cell receptor beta chains given below trace back to one sample, sequenced in a study of CD8 T cells in Susac syndrome. With random hexamers, reverse transcription was performed on 0.5 to 1 ug of RNA. Via MiXCR, TCRdb re-called the immunoSEQ multiplex PCR reads, giving one row per CDR3 protein. The data contain 130,000 or so distinct CDR3 sequences, over 75% of them singletons. The source material was CD8+ T cells from PBMCs. These receptors all stem from a human donor with multiple sclerosis.

The chain combines TRBV28 with TRBJ2-1; 7 nucleotides agree with TRBD2. Unmatched junction bases numbered 6, after V lost 6 bases and J lost 4 bases. This CDR3 region has 14 residues. Germline V lookup: CDR1 MDHEN, CDR2 SYDVKM. In nucleotides, the CDR3 is TGTGCCAGCAGCCTATTTAGCGGGTACAATGAGCAGTTCTTC. It codes for CASSLFSGYNEQFF.

This clonotype occurred once. The chain combines TRBV5-1 with TRBJ1-5; D unclear. This CDR3 has 15 residues. Germline V gene lookup returns CDR1 SGHRS and CDR2 YFSETQ. The V end was cut by 3 bases, the J end by 1 base, with 11 bases between. In nucleotides, the CDR3 is TGCGCCAGCAGCTGGGAGGGCGGGAGCAATCAGCCCCAGCATTTT. Residues: CASSWEGGSNQPQHF.

The chain combines TRBV6-1 with TRBJ2-1; a weak D match, TRBD1 (6 bases). Germline values: CDR1 MNHNS, CDR2 SASEGT. Trimming removed 7 bases at V and 4 bases at J, with 14 bases between. The CDR3 is made up of 14 amino acids. CDR3 in amino acids: CASTTLDRYNEQFF. The DNA for the CDR3 is TGTGCCAGCACCACCTTAGACAGGTACAATGAGCAGTTCTTC.

This chain connects TRBV13 to TRBJ1-5; no reliable D call. Germline values: CDR1 PRHDT, CDR2 FYEKMQ (reference sequence). This CDR3 is 13 amino acids long. V lost 1 base and J lost 5, with 6 bases in between. CDR3: CASSLESDQPQHF. CDR3 bases: TGTGCCAGCAGCTTAGAAAGCGATCAGCCCCAGCATTTT.

Comments on this clonotype: A read error may produce the germline difference seen at one junction end. The CDR3 sequence: CASSTGAPSGNTIYF. DNA of the CDR3: TGTGCCAGTAGTACCGGGGCCCCATCTGGAAACACTATATATTTT. The V call is TRBV19, the J call TRBJ1-3, with D perhaps TRBD1 (5 bases). The germline gives CDR1 LNHDA, CDR2 SQIVND (reference sequence). The CDR3 extends over 15 amino acids.

The rearrangement links TRBV30 to TRBJ1-1; D perhaps matches TRBD1 (5 bases). CDR1 and CDR2 (germline): GTSNPN, SVGIG (reference sequence). The CDR3 contains 18 residues. V was shortened by 0 bases and J by 5 bases, with 25 bases between the two germline ends. The CDR3 protein is CAWSVTSLLSGGRTEAFF. In nucleotides, the CDR3 is TGTGCCTGGAGTGTAACAAGCCTCCTCTCGGGGGGACGTACTGAAGCTTTCTTT.

This chain uses TRBV30 with TRBJ1-4; unclear D gene. The V end lost 3 bases, the J end lost 7 bases, and 12 bases lay between the germline ends. Germline lookup yields CDR1 GTSNPN and CDR2 SVGIG (reference sequence). CDR3 length: 13 residues. The CDR3 here is CAWSGIEGEKLFF. In DNA, the CDR3 is TGTGCCTGGAGCGGGATAGAGGGTGAAAAACTGTTTTTT.

This clonotype was observed once. The gene calls are TRBV19 and TRBJ1-1; D perhaps matches TRBD1 (5 bases). Deletions cut 3 bases from V and 8 bases from J, with 13 bases between. This CDR3 spans 13 amino acids. The germline CDR1 and CDR2 sequences are LNHDA and SQIVND (reference sequence). The CDR3 DNA reads TGTGCCAGTAGTATGAATCCAGGGTGGGAAGCTTTCTTT. Its translation is CASSMNPGWEAFF.

In the case of this clonotype: One end of the junction fails to match germline, which may point to a read error. J is TRBJ1-2 and V is TRBV19; TRBD1 aligns across 9 bases. The CDR3 is made up of 14 amino acids. Germline CDR1 reads LNHDA; CDR2 reads SQIVND (reference sequence). CDR3 region: CASMSMGTGYVYTF. In DNA form, the CDR3 reads TGTGCCAGCATGAGCATGGGGACAGGGTATGTCTACACCTTC.

The V and J genes are TRBV27 and TRBJ2-3; either TRBD1 or TRBD2 may fit D (5 bases each). The ends were cut back, 4 bases at V and 10 bases at J, with 9 bases in the middle. Germline CDR1 and CDR2: MNHEY and SMNVEV (reference sequence). There are 11 residues in the CDR3. The CDR3 DNA sequence: TGTGCCAGCAGTTGGGGGACGGCGCAGTATTTT. Protein product: CASSWGTAQYF.

V usage is TRBV2 and J usage is TRBJ1-1; D not resolved. The CDR3 has 16 amino acids. Germline values: CDR1 SNHLY, CDR2 FYNNEI. V gave up 0 bases and J gave up 0 bases, with 11 bases separating them. CDR3 loop: CASSEAPSGLNTEAFF. CDR3 bases: TGTGCCAGCAGTGAAGCGCCGAGTGGCTTGAACACTGAAGCTTTCTTT.

The genes are TRBV5-5 and TRBJ1-2; D is ambiguous. This CDR3 has 14 amino acids. In germline, CDR1 is SGHKS, CDR2 YYEKEE (reference sequence). V was pared by 5 bases and J by 7 bases, with 18 bases between. This chain's CDR3 is CASSSTGIRGGYTF. DNA for the CDR3: TGTGCCAGCAGTTCCACCGGGATTCGGGGTGGCTACACCTTC.

The V and J genes are TRBV19 and TRBJ2-7; 7 positions match TRBD2. V gave up 2 bases and J gave up 4 bases; unmatched junction bases: 2. The CDR3 consists of 13 residues. Germline values: CDR1 LNHDA, CDR2 SQIVND (reference sequence). Written as DNA, the CDR3 is TGTGCCAGTAGTATAACGGGGGGATACGAGCAGTACTTC. Translated, it gives CASSITGGYEQYF.